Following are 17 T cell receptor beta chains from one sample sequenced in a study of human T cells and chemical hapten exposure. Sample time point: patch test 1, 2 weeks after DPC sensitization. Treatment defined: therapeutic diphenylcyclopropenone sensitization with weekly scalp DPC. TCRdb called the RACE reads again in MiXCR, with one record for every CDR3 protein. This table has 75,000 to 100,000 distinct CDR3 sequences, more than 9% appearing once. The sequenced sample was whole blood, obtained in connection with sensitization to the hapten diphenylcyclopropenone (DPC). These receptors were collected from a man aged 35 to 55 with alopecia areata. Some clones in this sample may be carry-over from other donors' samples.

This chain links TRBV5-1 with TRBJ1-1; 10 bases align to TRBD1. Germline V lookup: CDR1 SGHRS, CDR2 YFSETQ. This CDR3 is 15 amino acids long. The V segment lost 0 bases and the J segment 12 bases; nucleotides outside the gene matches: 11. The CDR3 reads CASSLGTGGQEGTFF. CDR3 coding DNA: TGCGCCAGCAGCTTGGGGACAGGGGGACAGGAAGGGACTTTCTTT.

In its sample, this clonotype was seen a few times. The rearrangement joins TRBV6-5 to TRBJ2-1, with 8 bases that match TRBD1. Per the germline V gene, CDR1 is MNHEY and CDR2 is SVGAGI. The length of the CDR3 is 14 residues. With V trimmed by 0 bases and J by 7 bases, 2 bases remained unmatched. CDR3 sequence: CASSYSNRGNEQFF. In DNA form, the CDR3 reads TGTGCCAGCAGTTACTCGAACAGGGGGAATGAGCAGTTCTTC.

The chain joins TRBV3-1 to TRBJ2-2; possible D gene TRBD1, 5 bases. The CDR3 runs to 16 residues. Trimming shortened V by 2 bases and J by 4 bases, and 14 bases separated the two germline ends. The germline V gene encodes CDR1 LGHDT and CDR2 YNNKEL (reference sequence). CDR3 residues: CASSQLRQTPTGELFF. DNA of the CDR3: TGTGCCAGCAGCCAACTCAGACAGACCCCCACCGGGGAGCTGTTTTTT.

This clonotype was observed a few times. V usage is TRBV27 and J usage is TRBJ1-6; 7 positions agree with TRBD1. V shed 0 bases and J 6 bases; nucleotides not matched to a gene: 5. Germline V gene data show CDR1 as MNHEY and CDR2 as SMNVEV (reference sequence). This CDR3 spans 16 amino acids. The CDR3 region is CASSLSTGTVNSPLHF. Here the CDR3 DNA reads TGTGCCAGCAGTTTATCGACCGGGACAGTTAATTCACCCCTCCACTTT.

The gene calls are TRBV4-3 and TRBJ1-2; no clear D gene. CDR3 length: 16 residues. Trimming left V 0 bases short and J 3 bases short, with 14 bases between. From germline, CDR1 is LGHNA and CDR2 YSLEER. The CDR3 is CASSQDARGRDYGYTF. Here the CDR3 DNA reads TGCGCCAGCAGCCAAGATGCTAGAGGCAGAGACTATGGCTACACCTTC.

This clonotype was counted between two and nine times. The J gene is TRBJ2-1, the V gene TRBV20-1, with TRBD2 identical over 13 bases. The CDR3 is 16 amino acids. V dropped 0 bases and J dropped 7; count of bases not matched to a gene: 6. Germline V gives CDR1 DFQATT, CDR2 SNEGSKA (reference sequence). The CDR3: CSARDLLAGGLNEQFF. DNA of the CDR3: TGCAGTGCTAGAGACCTACTAGCGGGAGGGTTGAATGAGCAGTTCTTC.

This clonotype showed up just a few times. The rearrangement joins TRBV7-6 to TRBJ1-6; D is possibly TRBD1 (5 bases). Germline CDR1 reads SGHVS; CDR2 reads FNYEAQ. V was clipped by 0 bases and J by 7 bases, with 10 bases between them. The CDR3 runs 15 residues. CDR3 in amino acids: CASSLARGPNSPLHF. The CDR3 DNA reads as TGTGCCAGCAGCTTAGCGCGGGGCCCGAATTCACCCCTCCACTTT.

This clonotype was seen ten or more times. The CDR3 loop is CASSLGFADTQYF. CDR3 in DNA: TGTGCCAGCAGCTTAGGTTTTGCAGATACGCAGTATTTT. The V and J genes are TRBV11-2 and TRBJ2-3; D is unresolved. V gave up 1 base and J gave up 4 bases, with 6 bases separating them. Germline V gives CDR1 SGHAT, CDR2 FQNNGV. This CDR3 spans 13 amino acids.

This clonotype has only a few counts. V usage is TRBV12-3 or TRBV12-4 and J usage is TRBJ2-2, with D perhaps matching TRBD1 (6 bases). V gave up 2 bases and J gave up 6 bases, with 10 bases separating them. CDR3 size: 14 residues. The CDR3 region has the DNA TGTGCCAGCAGTTTAACAGGGTCGCCCGGGGAGCTGTTTTTT. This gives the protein CASSLTGSPGELFF.

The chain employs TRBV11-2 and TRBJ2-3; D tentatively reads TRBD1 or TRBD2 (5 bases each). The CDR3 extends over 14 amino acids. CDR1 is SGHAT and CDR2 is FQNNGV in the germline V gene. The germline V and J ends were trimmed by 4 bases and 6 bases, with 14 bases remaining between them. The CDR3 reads CASSSGAFRDTQYF. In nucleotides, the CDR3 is TGTGCCAGCAGCTCCGGGGCCTTTCGGGATACGCAGTATTTT.

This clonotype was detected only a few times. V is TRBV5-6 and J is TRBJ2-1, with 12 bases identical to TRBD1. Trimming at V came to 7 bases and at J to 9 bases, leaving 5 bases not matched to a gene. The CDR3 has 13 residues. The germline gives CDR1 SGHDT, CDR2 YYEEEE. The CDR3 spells CASAGQGAGEQFF. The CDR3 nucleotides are TGTGCCAGCGCGGGACAGGGGGCAGGTGAGCAGTTCTTC.

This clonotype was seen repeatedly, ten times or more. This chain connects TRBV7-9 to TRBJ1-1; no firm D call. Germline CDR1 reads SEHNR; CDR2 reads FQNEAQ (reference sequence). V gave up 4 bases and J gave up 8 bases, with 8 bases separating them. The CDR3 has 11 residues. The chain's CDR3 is CASSSAGEAFF. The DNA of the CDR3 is TGTGCCAGCAGCTCGGCGGGGGAAGCTTTCTTT. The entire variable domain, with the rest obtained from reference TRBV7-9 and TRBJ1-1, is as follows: DTGVSQNPRHKITKRGQNVTFRCDPISEHNRLYWYRQTLGQGPEFLTYFQNEAQLEKSRLLSDRFSAERPKGSFSTLEIQRTEQGDSAMYLCASSSAGEAFFGQGTRLTVV.

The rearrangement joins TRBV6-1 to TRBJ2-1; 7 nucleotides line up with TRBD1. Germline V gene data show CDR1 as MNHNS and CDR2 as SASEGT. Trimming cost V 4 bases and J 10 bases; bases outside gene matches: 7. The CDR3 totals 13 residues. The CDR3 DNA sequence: TGTGCCAGCAGTGTAGCACAGGGGTACGAGCAGTTCTTC. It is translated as CASSVAQGYEQFF.

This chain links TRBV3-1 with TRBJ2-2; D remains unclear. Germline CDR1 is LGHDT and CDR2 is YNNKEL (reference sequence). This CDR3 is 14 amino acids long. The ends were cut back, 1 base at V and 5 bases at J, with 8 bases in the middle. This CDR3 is CASSQGSGTGELFF. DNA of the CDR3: TGTGCCAGCAGCCAAGGGTCCGGGACCGGGGAGCTGTTTTTT.

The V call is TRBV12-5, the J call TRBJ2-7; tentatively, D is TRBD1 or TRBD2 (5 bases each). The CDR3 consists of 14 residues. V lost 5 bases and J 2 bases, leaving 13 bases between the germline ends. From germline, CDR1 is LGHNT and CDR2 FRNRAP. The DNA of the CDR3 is TGTGCTAGTGGTCCATTGGGACGGCCCTACGAGCAGTACGTC. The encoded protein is CASGPLGRPYEQYV.

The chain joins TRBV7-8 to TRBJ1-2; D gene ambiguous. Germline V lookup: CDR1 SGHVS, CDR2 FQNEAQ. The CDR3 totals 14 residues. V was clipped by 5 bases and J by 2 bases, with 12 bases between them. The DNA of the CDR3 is TGTGCCAGCAGCCGGGCCGGGGAGAACTATGGCTACACCTTC. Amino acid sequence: CASSRAGENYGYTF.

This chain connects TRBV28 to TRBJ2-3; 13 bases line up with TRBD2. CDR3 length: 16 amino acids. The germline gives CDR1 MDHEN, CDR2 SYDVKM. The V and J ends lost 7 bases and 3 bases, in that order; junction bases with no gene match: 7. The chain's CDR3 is CASTQTTSGRTDTQYF. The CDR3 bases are TGTGCCAGCACCCAGACGACTAGCGGGAGGACAGATACGCAGTATTTT. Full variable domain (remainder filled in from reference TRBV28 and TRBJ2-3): DVKVTQSSRYLVKRTGEKVFLECVQDMDHENMFWYRQDPGLGLRLIYFSYDVKMKEKGDIPEGYSVSREKKERFSLILESASTNQTSMYLCASTQTTSGRTDTQYFGPGTRLTVL.